The 2 T cell receptor beta chains below come from one sample, sequenced in a study of blood T cell repertoires in COVID-19. Clones were sequenced by immunoSEQ multiplex PCR, and TCRdb holds only the in-frame ones, with some missing. The profile covers 150,000 to 200,000 clones, with roughly nine tenths appearing a single time and 15% to 20% taken by the ten largest. Sequencing was done on a sample of peripheral blood. The receptors stem from a man aged 55-75 years with active or convalescent COVID-19.

A note on this clone: In the same sample, other DNA sequences code for this CDR3. This chain links TRBV27 with TRBJ2-2, with a tentative D call TRBD2 (5 bases). There are 14 residues in the CDR3. Germline values: CDR1 MNHEY, CDR2 SMNVEV (reference sequence). Trimming stripped 3 bases from V and 1 base from J, with 6 bases between. CDR3 region: CASSLRENTGELFF. The CDR3 DNA is TGTGCCAGCAGTTTGAGGGAGAACACCGGGGAGCTGTTTTTT.

This chain joins TRBV7-5 and TRBJ1-2; TRBD1 is taken as the D call from the table, unchecked against the DNA. TRBV7-5 is a known pseudogene. This CDR3 has 14 amino acids. CDR3 loop: CVRSFYRVGYGYTF. The CDR3 nucleotides are TGTGTCAGAAGCTTCTACAGGGTCGGCTATGGCTACACCTTC.